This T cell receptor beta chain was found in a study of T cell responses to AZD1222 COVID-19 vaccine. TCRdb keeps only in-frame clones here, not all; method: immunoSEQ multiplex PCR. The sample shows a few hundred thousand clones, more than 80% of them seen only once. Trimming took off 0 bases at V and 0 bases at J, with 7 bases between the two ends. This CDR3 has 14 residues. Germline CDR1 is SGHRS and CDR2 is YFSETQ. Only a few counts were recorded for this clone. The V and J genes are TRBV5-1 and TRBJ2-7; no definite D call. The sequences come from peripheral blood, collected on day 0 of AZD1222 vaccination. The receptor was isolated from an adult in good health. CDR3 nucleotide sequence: TGCGCCAGCAGCTTGGCCTTCAACTCCTACGAGCAGTACTTC. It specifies CASSLAFNSYEQYF.